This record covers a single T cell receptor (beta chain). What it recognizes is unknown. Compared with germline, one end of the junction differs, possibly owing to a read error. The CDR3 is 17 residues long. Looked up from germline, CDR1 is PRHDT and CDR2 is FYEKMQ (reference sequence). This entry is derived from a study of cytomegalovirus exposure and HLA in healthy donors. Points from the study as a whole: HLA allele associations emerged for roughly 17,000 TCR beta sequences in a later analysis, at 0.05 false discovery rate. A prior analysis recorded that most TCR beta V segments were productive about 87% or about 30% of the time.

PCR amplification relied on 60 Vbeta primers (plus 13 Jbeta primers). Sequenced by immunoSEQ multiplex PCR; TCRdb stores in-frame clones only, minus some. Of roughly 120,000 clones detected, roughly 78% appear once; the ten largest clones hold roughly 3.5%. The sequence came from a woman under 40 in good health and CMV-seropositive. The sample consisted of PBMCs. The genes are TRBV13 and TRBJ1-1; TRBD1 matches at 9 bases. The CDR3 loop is CASSLGADRGRWAEVFF. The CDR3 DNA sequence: TGTGCCAGCAGCTTAGGCGCGGACAGGGGTAGATGGGCTGAAGTTTTCTTT.